This T cell receptor (beta chain) was observed in a study of CD8+CD57+ T cells in acquired aplastic anemia. Study at large: DNA recovered from sorted CD4+ and CD8+ cells had a mean of 3.2 ug.

This clonotype appeared many times. Trimming pared 2 bases from V and 4 bases from J, leaving 10 bases between. Germline-derived CDR1 and CDR2 are DFQATT and SNEGSKA (reference sequence). The CDR3 has 13 residues. Genomic DNA provided the template from which TCR beta VDJ and CDR3 profiles were obtained. TCRdb used MiXCR to reprocess the reads, holding one entry per CDR3 protein. There are 200,000 to 250,000 distinct CDR3 sequences in the sample; around 32% occur only once, and 1.1% lies in the top ten. Source material: sorted CD4+, CD8+, or CD8+CD57+ T cells (not recorded which) from PBMCs. This receptor was taken from a human donor in good health, serving as a control. J is TRBJ2-3 and V is TRBV20-1; D is undetermined. Written as DNA, the CDR3 is TGCAGTGCTAGACCGGGTGGGTCAGATACGCAGTATTTT. Translated, it gives CSARPGGSDTQYF.